Here is one T cell receptor beta chain with its context. An end of the junction differs from the germline gene, which may be a read error. This sample is drawn from a study of identical twins. TCRdb reprocessed the 5' RACE reads via MiXCR and lists one record per CDR3 protein. Of 350,000 or so distinct CDR3 sequences in the sample, 8.5% to 10% were seen once. The TCR originated in a woman aged 45-59 years in good health. The sequenced material came from naive T cells sorted from blood.

This CDR3 is CSAKGEAKHIQYF. In DNA, the CDR3 is TGCAGTGCTAAGGGGGAAGCCAAACACATTCAGTACTTC. The V call is TRBV20-1, the J call TRBJ2-4, with TRBD1 as a possible D gene (6 bases). The CDR3 runs to 13 residues. CDR1 is DFQATT and CDR2 is SNEGSKA in the germline V gene (reference sequence).